Listed below are T cell receptor beta chains from one sample, sequenced in a study of CD8 T cells in ankylosing spondylitis. TCRdb redid the calling of the 5' RACE reads with MiXCR, one entry per CDR3 protein. The sample has roughly 260,000 distinct CDR3 sequences; 20% are singletons. What was sequenced was blood, either unsorted or a sorted T cell fraction (not recorded which). These receptors came from a male donor with ankylosing spondylitis or in good health (not recorded which). Each CDR3 is given with its conserved first and last residue. D genes are given only for firm matches. The size of a clone is reported for some rows only, either as once, few or many, or as a class for expanded clones.

clone_size	d_call	v_call	j_call	cdr3_aa	cdr3_nt
.	TRBD1	TRBV12-3/TRBV12-4	TRBJ1-2	CASSYRTGDYGYTF	TGTGCCAGCAGCTATAGGACAGGCGACTATGGCTACACCTTC
few	.	TRBV27	TRBJ1-6	CASSASGESPLHF	TGTGCCAGCAGTGCCTCGGGGGAATCACCCCTCCACTTT
few	TRBD2	TRBV3-1	TRBJ2-5	CASSPLAGGRETQYF	TGTGCCAGCAGCCCACTAGCGGGGGGGCGAGAGACCCAGTACTTC
few	.	TRBV5-1	TRBJ1-1	CASSLAGGMAFF	TGCGCCAGCAGCTTGGCGGGAGGAATGGCTTTCTTT
.	.	TRBV24-1	TRBJ2-2	CATSDRTANTGELFF	TGTGCCACCAGTGACCGGACGGCCAACACCGGGGAGCTGTTTTTT
.	.	TRBV10-3	TRBJ1-2	CAISDIRASNYGYTF	TGTGCCATCAGTGACATCAGGGCTTCTAACTATGGCTACACCTTC
many	.	TRBV20-1	TRBJ2-2	CSARRGWGGMTGELFF	TGCAGTGCTAGACGCGGGTGGGGAGGCATGACCGGGGAGCTGTTTTTT
few	.	TRBV3-1	TRBJ2-2	CASSQFSGTNTGELFF	TGTGCCAGCAGCCAGTTCTCCGGGACAAACACCGGGGAGCTGTTTTTT
many	.	TRBV5-1	TRBJ1-4	CASSLEGYNEKLFF	TGCGCCAGCAGCCTGGAGGGATATAATGAAAAACTGTTTTTT
.	.	TRBV25-1	TRBJ1-4	CASSELRTNEKLFF	TGTGCCAGCAGTGAACTTCGAACTAATGAAAAACTGTTTTTT
.	.	TRBV18	TRBJ2-3	CASSPGDATDTQYF	TGTGCCAGCTCACCAGGGGACGCAACAGATACGCAGTATTTT
.	.	TRBV28	TRBJ2-1	CASSLYQEEQFF	TGTGCCAGCAGTTTATACCAGGAAGAGCAGTTCTTC
few	.	TRBV30	TRBJ1-1	CAWSVGGKAFF	TGTGCCTGGAGTGTTGGGGGCAAGGCTTTCTTT
.	TRBD1	TRBV27	TRBJ1-2	CASSPDRASRYGHTF	TGTGCCAGCTCCCCGGACAGGGCAAGTCGCTATGGCCACACCTTC
many	TRBD1	TRBV29-1	TRBJ2-5	CSVGGTGSETQYF	TGCAGCGTTGGGGGGACAGGGTCAGAGACCCAGTACTTC
.	.	TRBV18	TRBJ1-5	CASSPPGGSNQPQHF	TGTGCCAGCTCACCACCGGGGGGTAGCAATCAGCCCCAGCATTTT
few	.	TRBV11-2	TRBJ2-2	CASSFPGFTGELFF	TGTGCCAGCAGCTTTCCGGGGTTCACCGGGGAGCTGTTTTTT
few	.	TRBV5-1	TRBJ2-1	CASRRGEPNEQFF	TGCGCCAGCAGGCGGGGAGAACCAAATGAGCAGTTTTTC
.	.	TRBV7-9	TRBJ1-1	CASSLDSPNTEAFF	TGTGCCAGCAGCTTAGATAGCCCAAACACTGAAGCTTTCTTT
.	TRBD2	TRBV25-1	TRBJ2-1	CASSEGGLTSGGNEQFF	TGTGCCAGCAGTGAAGGCGGCCTGACTAGCGGGGGGAATGAGCAGTTCTTC
.	.	TRBV4-1	TRBJ2-2	CAALDTNTGELFF	TGCGCCGCATTGGACACTAACACCGGGGAGCTGTTTTTT
.	.	TRBV2	TRBJ2-1	CASSEALYNEQFF	TGTGCCAGCAGTGAAGCGCTTTACAATGAGCAGTTCTTC
.	TRBD1	TRBV15	TRBJ2-5	CATSADTGGGRETQYF	TGTGCCACCAGCGCCGACACAGGGGGCGGACGAGAGACCCAGTACTTC
many	TRBD1	TRBV20-1	TRBJ1-6	CSARDRGQGSYNSPLHF	TGCAGTGCTAGAGACCGGGGACAGGGGTCCTATAATTCACCCCTCCACTTT